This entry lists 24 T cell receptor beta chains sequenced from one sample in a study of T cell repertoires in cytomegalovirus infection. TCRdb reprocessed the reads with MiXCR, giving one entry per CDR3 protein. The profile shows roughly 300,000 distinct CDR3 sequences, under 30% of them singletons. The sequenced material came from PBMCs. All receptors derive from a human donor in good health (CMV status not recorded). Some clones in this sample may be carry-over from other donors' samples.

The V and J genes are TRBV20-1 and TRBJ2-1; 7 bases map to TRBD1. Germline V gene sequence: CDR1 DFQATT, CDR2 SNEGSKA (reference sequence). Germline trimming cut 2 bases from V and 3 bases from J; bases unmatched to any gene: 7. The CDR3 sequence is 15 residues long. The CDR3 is CSARPRGGFYNEQFF. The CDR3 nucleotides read TGCAGTGCTAGACCGCGAGGGGGCTTCTACAATGAGCAGTTCTTC.

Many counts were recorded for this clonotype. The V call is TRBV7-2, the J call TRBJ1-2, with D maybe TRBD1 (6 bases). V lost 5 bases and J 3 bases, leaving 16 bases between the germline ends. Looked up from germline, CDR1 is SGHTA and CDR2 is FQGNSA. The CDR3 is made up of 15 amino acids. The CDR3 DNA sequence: TGTGCCAGCAGCCAAGAGGACAGAGCCTACTATGGCTACACCTTC. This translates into CASSQEDRAYYGYTF.

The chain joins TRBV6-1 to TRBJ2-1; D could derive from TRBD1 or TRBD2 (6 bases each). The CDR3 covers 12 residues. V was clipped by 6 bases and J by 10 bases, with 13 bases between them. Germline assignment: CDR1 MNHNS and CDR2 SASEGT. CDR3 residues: CASRRQEGEQFF. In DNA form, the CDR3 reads TGTGCCAGCAGAAGACAGGAGGGCGAGCAGTTCTTC.

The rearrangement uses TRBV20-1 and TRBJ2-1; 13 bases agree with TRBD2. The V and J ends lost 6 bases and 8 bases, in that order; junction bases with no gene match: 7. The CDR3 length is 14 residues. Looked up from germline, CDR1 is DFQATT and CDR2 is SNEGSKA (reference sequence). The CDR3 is CSARGLAGIYEQFF. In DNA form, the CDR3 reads TGCAGTGCCAGGGGACTAGCGGGAATCTATGAGCAGTTCTTC.

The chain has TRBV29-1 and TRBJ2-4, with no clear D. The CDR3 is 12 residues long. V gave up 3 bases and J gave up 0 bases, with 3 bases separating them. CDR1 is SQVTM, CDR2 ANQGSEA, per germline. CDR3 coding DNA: TGCAGCGTTGATCTAGCCAAAAACATTCAGTACTTC. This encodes CSVDLAKNIQYF.

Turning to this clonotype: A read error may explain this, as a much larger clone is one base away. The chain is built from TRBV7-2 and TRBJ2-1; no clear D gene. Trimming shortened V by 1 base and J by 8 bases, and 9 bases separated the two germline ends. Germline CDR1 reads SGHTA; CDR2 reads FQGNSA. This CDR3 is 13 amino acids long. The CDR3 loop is CASSLVYRDEQFF. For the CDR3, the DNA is TGTGCCAGCAGCTTAGTTTATAGGGATGAGCAGTTCTTC.

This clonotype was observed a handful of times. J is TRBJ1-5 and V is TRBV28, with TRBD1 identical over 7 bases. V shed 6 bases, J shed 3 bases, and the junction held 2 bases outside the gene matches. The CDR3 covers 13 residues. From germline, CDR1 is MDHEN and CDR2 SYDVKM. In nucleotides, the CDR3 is TGTGCCAGCAGAGACAGGGACAATCAGCCCCAGCATTTT. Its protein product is CASRDRDNQPQHF. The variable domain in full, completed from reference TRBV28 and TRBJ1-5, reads DVKVTQSSRYLVKRTGEKVFLECVQDMDHENMFWYRQDPGLGLRLIYFSYDVKMKEKGDIPEGYSVSREKKERFSLILESASTNQTSMYLCASRDRDNQPQHFGDGTRLSIL.

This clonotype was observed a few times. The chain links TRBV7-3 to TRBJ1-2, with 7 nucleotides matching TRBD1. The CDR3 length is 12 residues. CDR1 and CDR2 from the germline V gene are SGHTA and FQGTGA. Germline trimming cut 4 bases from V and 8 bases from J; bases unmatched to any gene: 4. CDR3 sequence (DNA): TGTGCCAGCAGCTATCAGGGGGGCGGCTACACCTTC. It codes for CASSYQGGGYTF. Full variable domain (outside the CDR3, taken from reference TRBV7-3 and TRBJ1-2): GAGVSQTPSNKVTEKGKYVELRCDPISGHTALYWYRQSLGQGPEFLIYFQGTGAADDSGLPNDRFFAVRPEGSVSTLKIQRTERGDSAVYLCASSYQGGGYTFGSGTRLTVV.

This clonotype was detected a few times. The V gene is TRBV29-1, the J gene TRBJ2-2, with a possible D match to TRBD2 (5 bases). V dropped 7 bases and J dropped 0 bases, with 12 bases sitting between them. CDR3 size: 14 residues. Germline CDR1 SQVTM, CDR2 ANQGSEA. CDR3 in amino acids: CSALKGANTGELFF. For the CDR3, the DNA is TGCAGCGCCTTGAAGGGAGCGAACACCGGGGAGCTGTTTTTT.

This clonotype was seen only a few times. CDR3 loop: CASSSTGGGSYEQYF. The CDR3 DNA is TGTGCCAGCAGTTCCACGGGTGGGGGATCCTACGAGCAGTACTTC. The chain is built from TRBV28 and TRBJ2-7; D tentatively reads TRBD1 or TRBD2 (5 bases each). The CDR3 has 15 amino acids. V shed 4 bases and J shed 1 base, with 14 bases lying between them. Germline V gives CDR1 MDHEN, CDR2 SYDVKM.

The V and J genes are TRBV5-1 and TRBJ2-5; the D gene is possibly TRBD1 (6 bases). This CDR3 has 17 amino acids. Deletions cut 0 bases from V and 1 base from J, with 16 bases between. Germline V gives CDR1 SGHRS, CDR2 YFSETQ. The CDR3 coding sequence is TGCGCCAGCAGCTTGGCCTTGGGTACAGGGATCCAAGAGACCCAGTACTTC. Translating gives CASSLALGTGIQETQYF.

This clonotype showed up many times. The CDR3 DNA follows: TGTGCCAGCAGCTTCCGACTAGCGGGAGGCAATGAGCAGTTCTTC. Amino acids: CASSFRLAGGNEQFF. The V and J genes are TRBV11-2 and TRBJ2-1; 13 nucleotides agree with TRBD2. Germline trimming cut 3 bases from V and 6 bases from J; bases unmatched to any gene: 2. This CDR3 is built from 15 residues. Germline CDR1 is SGHAT and CDR2 is FQNNGV.

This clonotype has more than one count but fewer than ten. This CDR3 is CSAKPSGRFQETQYF. In DNA, the CDR3 is TGCAGTGCCAAACCTAGCGGGAGGTTCCAAGAGACCCAGTACTTC. This chain links TRBV20-1 with TRBJ2-5; 11 bases are a match to TRBD2. Germline CDR1 reads DFQATT; CDR2 reads SNEGSKA (reference sequence). The CDR3 sequence is 15 residues long. The trim removed 6 bases at V and 1 base at J, leaving 7 bases unmatched.

The CDR3 bases are TGTGCCAGCAGTTTGTTTGGACAGGGGCAGGGCTACACCTTC. This encodes CASSLFGQGQGYTF. The chain links TRBV12-3 or TRBV12-4 to TRBJ1-2; TRBD1 matches at 9 bases. The V and J ends lost 3 bases and 8 bases, in that order; junction bases with no gene match: 7. The CDR3 extends over 14 amino acids.

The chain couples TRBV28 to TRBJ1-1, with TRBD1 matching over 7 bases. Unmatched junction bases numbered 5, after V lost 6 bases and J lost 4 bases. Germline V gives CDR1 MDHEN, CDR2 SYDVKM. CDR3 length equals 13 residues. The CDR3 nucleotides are TGTGCCAGCAGGGAACAGGGGTCCACTGAAGCTTTCTTT. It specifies CASREQGSTEAFF.

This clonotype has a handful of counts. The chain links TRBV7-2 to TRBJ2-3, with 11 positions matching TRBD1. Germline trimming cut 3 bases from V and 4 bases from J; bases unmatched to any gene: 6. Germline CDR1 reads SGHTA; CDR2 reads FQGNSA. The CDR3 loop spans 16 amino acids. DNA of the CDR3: TGTGCCAGCAGCTTTGGGCGGGGACAGGGGGCAGATACGCAGTATTTT. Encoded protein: CASSFGRGQGADTQYF.

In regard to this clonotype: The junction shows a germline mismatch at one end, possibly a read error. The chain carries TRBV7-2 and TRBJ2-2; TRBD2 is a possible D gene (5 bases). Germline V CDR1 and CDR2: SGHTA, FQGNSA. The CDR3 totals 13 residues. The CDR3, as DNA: TGTGCCAGCAGCCCAACGAACACCGGGGAGCCGTTTTTT. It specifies CASSPTNTGEPFF.

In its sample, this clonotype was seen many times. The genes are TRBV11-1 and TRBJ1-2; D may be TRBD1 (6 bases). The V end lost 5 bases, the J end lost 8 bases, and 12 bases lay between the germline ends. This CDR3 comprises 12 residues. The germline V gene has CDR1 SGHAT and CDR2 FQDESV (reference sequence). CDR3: CASSPNGGGYTF. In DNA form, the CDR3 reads TGTGCCAGCAGCCCCAACGGGGGCGGCTACACCTTC.

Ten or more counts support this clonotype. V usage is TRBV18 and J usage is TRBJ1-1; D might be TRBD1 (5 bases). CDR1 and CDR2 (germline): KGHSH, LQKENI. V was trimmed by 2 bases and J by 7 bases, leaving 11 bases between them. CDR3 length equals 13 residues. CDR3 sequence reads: CASSPAGGDEAFF. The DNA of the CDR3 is TGTGCCAGCTCACCAGCTGGGGGAGATGAAGCTTTCTTT.

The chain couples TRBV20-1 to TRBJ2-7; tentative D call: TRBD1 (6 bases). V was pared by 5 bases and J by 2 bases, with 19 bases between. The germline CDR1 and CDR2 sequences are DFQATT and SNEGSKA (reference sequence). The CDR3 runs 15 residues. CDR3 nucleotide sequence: TGCAGTGCTTTAGATCGGGACCAGGGGACCTACGAGCAGTACTTC. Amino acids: CSALDRDQGTYEQYF.

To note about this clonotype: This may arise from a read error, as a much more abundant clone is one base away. The CDR3 here is CASSLVGHETQYF. Here the CDR3 DNA reads TGTGCCAGCAGCTTAGTAGGGCACGAGACCCAGTACTTC. The chain is built from TRBV7-2 and TRBJ2-5; D uncertain. The CDR3 runs 13 residues. The germline CDR1 and CDR2 sequences are SGHTA and FQGNSA. V lost 1 base to trimming and J lost 5 bases, with 8 bases between them.

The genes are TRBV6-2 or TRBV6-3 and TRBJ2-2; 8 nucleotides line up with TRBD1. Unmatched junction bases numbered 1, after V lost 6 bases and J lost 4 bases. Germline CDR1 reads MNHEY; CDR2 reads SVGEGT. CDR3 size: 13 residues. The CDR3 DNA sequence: TGTGCCAGCAGAGGGACAGGCACCGGGGAGCTGTTTTTT. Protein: CASRGTGTGELFF.

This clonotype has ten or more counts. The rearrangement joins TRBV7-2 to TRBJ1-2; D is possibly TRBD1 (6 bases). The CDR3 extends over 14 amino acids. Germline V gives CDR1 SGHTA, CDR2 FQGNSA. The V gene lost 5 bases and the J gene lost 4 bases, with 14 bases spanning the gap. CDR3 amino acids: CASSRGEGIYGYTF. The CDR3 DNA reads TGTGCCAGCAGCAGGGGGGAGGGGATCTATGGCTACACCTTC.

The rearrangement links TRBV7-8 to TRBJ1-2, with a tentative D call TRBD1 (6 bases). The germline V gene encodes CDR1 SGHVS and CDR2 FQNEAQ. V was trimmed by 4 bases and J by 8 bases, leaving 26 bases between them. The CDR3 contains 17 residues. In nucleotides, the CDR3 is TGTGCCAGCAGCTACGCGACCGCACCTGGACAGCCTCGGGGCTACACCTTC. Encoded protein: CASSYATAPGQPRGYTF.